This is a list of T cell receptor beta chains from one sample in a study of beta chain features in type 1 diabetes. Some clones are missing from TCRdb's copy, which holds only in-frame ones; the method was immunoSEQ multiplex PCR. The table shows 150,000 or so clones, with roughly 11% occurring only once. Sequencing was performed on central memory CD4+ T cells from blood. These receptor sequences come from a man in his late teens or twenties in good health. CDR3s include the opening cysteine and the closing phenylalanine or tryptophan. D genes are given only for firm matches. Size is omitted from some rows. Given values are once, few, many or a class for expanded clones.

clone size	V gene	J gene	D gene	CDR3 protein	CDR3 DNA
-	TRBV19	TRBJ2-4	-	CASSIVGSLGKNIQYF	TGTGCCAGTAGTATTGTCGGAAGCTTGGGCAAAAACATTCAGTACTTC
-	TRBV27	TRBJ2-3	-	CASSLRVTVSTDTQYF	TGTGCCAGCAGTTTAAGAGTGACAGTCAGCACAGATACGCAGTATTTT
few	TRBV25-1	TRBJ1-2	-	CATGQGINYGYTF	TGTGCCACCGGCCAGGGGATTAACTATGGCTACACCTTC
few	TRBV4-3	TRBJ1-1	TRBD1	CASSPSGGGYVNTEAFF	TGCGCCAGCAGCCCCTCCGGAGGGGGCTATGTGAACACTGAAGCTTTCTTT
few	TRBV30	TRBJ1-1	-	CAWDGLGRTTEAFF	TGTGCCTGGGATGGCCTAGGTAGGACCACTGAAGCTTTCTTT
few	TRBV7-9	TRBJ2-3	TRBD1	CASSSMDRAGDTQYF	TGTGCCAGCAGCTCGATGGACAGGGCGGGGGATACGCAGTATTTT
-	TRBV7-2	TRBJ1-1	-	CASSYRNMNTEAFF	TGTGCCAGCAGCTACAGGAACATGAACACTGAAGCTTTCTTT
few	TRBV28	TRBJ1-2	-	CASSLWVNYGYTF	TGTGCCAGCAGTTTATGGGTTAACTATGGCTACACCTTC
many	TRBV4-3	TRBJ2-1	TRBD2	CASSQDRGGRRNEQFF	TGCGCCAGCAGCCAAGATCGGGGGGGGAGGAGGAATGAGCAGTTCTTC
few	TRBV14	TRBJ2-2	TRBD1	CASSQVQGANTGELFF	TGTGCCAGCAGCCAAGTTCAGGGGGCGAACACCGGGGAGCTGTTTTTT
-	TRBV2	TRBJ2-3	-	CASKVYTQYF	TGTGCCAGCAAGGTCTATACGCAGTATTTT
few	TRBV20-1	TRBJ1-2	-	CSARPNYGYTF	TGCAGTGCGCGACCCAACTATGGCTACACCTTC
-	TRBV5-1	TRBJ1-5	-	CASSLNQGDQPQHF	TGCGCCAGCAGCTTGAATCAGGGTGATCAGCCCCAGCATTTT
-	TRBV9	TRBJ1-3	-	CASSVRPSTIYF	TGTGCCAGCAGCGTGAGGCCCAGCACCATATATTTT
-	TRBV18	TRBJ2-2	TRBD1	CASSSDRALTGELFF	TGTGCCAGCTCATCGGACAGGGCACTCACCGGGGAGCTGTTTTTT
-	TRBV18	TRBJ2-2	-	CASSPRAPLNTGELFF	TGTGCCAGCTCACCTCGGGCTCCATTGAACACCGGGGAGCTGTTTTTT
few	TRBV28	TRBJ1-5	-	CASSPQAQPQHF	TGTGCCAGCAGCCCCCAGGCCCAGCCCCAGCATTTT
few	TRBV30	TRBJ1-5	TRBD1	CAWGQGLQRPQHF	TGTGCCTGGGGACAGGGCCTGCAGAGGCCCCAGCATTTT